This T cell receptor (beta chain) was obtained from a study of response to subunit inactivated influenza vaccine. TCRdb re-derived calls from the RT-PCR reads in MiXCR, one entry per CDR3 protein. The sample yields some 200,000 distinct CDR3 sequences, about an eighth seen once. This clonotype was counted at least ten times. This CDR3 has 14 residues. V was clipped by 6 bases and J by 4 bases; unmatched bases: 6. These records were also assigned to another study, of T cells expressing NK-cell markers. That report adds: Beta-chain TCR cDNA was generated via 5'RACE template switching with UMIs. Most of the eight sequenced donors were HCMV-seropositive; one was seronegative. NKG2C+ dominant clonotype frequencies in 5 or 6 donors were 1.0-7.0% of CD8+ T cells. Clones of NKG2C+ T cells that had expanded were of unclear HCMV specificity.

The chain recombines TRBV12-3 or TRBV12-4 with TRBJ2-1; TRBD1 matches 7 bases. This receptor was taken from a man between 50 and 59 years old who received an inactivated influenza vaccine. Sequencing used CD8+ T cells sorted from PBMCs, obtained 12 days after vaccination. The CDR3: CASSQGQWYNEQFF. As DNA, the CDR3 is TGTGCCAGCAGCCAGGGACAGTGGTACAATGAGCAGTTCTTC.